The next 18 T cell receptor beta chains were all read from a single sample in a study of blood T cell repertoires in COVID-19. Clones were sequenced by immunoSEQ multiplex PCR, and TCRdb holds only the in-frame ones, with some missing. The table lists some 170,000 clones, about 81% of them singletons. The sequenced sample was peripheral blood. These receptors all come from a woman of 80 years or more with acute or convalescent COVID-19.

V usage is TRBV28 and J usage is TRBJ1-2; TRBD1 matches 8 bases. Per germline, CDR1 MDHEN and CDR2 SYDVKM. The V gene end was trimmed by 2 bases and the J gene end by 8 bases; junction bases not matched to a gene: 13. The CDR3 sequence is 16 residues long. The CDR3, as DNA: TGTGCCAGCAGTTTAAGCCCCAGACAGGGGAGAGGGGGCTACACCTTC. Amino acids: CASSLSPRQGRGGYTF.

The chain employs TRBV5-8 and TRBJ2-3; the match to TRBD1 covers 10 bases. This CDR3 is built from 15 residues. The V segment lost 4 bases and the J segment 2 bases; nucleotides outside the gene matches: 4. CDR1 and CDR2 (germline): SGHTS, YDEGEE. CDR3 in DNA: TGTGCCAGCAGCATCGGACAGGGGGTCACAGATACGCAGTATTTT. Translated, it gives CASSIGQGVTDTQYF. Full variable domain (remainder filled in from reference TRBV5-8 and TRBJ2-3): EAGVTQSPTHLIKTRGQQATLRCSPISGHTSVYWYQQALGLGLQFLLWYDEGEERNRGNFPPRFSGRQFPNYSSELNVNALELEDSALYLCASSIGQGVTDTQYFGPGTRLTVL.

This chain links TRBV6-5 with TRBJ1-1, with 8 bases matching TRBD1. V shed 2 bases and J 0 bases; nucleotides not matched to a gene: 5. Germline-derived CDR1 and CDR2 are MNHEY and SVGAGI. The CDR3 runs 16 residues. CDR3 amino acids: CASSYLRTGMNTEAFF. CDR3 sequence (DNA): TGTGCCAGCAGTTACCTCCGGACAGGGATGAACACTGAAGCTTTCTTT.

This sequence joins TRBV20-1 and TRBJ2-1; D remains ambiguous. The germline V gene has CDR1 DFQATT and CDR2 SNEGSKA (reference sequence). Trimming pared 5 bases from V and 6 bases from J, leaving 8 bases between. The CDR3 runs to 11 residues. Written as DNA, the CDR3 is TGCAGTGCTTTTAATAGCAATGAGCAGTTCTTC. Residues: CSAFNSNEQFF.

The chain carries TRBV5-4 and TRBJ2-3; 11 positions agree with TRBD2. V lost 4 bases, J lost 2 bases, and 9 bases stayed unmatched. Germline V gene lookup returns CDR1 SGHNT and CDR2 YYREEE (reference sequence). The CDR3 runs 17 residues. CDR3 sequence (DNA): TGTGCCAGCAGCGGTCGGGTTAGCGGGGGGGCCACAGATACGCAGTATTTT. Translating gives CASSGRVSGGATDTQYF.

This rearrangement joins TRBV29-1 to TRBJ1-2; unclear D gene. The CDR3 is 13 residues long. Trimming took 4 bases from V and 6 from J, leaving 15 bases between them. Per the germline V gene, CDR1 is SQVTM and CDR2 is ANQGSEA. CDR3 sequence: CSVADGGLNGYTF. CDR3 nucleotide sequence: TGCAGCGTTGCAGACGGTGGACTAAATGGCTACACCTTC. Using reference TRBV29-1 and TRBJ1-2 for the parts outside the CDR3, the full variable domain is SAVISQKPSRDICQRGTSLTIQCQVDSQVTMMFWYRQQPGQSLTLIATANQGSEATYESGFVIDKFPISRPNLTFSTLTVSNMSPEDSSIYLCSVADGGLNGYTFGSGTRLTVV.

The chain carries TRBV6-6 and TRBJ2-2; 7 bases fit TRBD2. CDR3 length: 14 amino acids. J was trimmed by 5 bases and V by 7 bases; bases with no gene match: 7. Germline CDR1 reads MNHNY; CDR2 reads SVGAGI (reference sequence). The CDR3 loop is CASIPGGKTGELFF. The CDR3 DNA is TGTGCCAGCATTCCGGGAGGAAAAACCGGGGAGCTGTTTTTT.

The gene calls are TRBV2 and TRBJ2-5, with 7 bases fitting TRBD1. Unmatched junction bases numbered 5, after V lost 5 bases and J lost 5 bases. CDR3 size: 13 residues. Germline assignment: CDR1 SNHLY and CDR2 FYNNEI. CDR3 in amino acids: CASSYRGGETQYF. CDR3 DNA: TGTGCCAGCAGTTACAGGGGCGGGGAGACCCAGTACTTC.

This clone was detected once. V is TRBV28 and J is TRBJ2-7; D is possibly TRBD2 (5 bases). The CDR3 is made up of 19 amino acids. CDR1 and CDR2 from the germline V gene are MDHEN and SYDVKM. Trimming took 8 bases from V and 2 from J, leaving 31 bases between them. The DNA of the CDR3 is TGTGCCAGCCTTCCCTCCGGGGTAGCTATAGCTTCGGTTGCCTACGAGCAGTACTTC. It translates to CASLPSGVAIASVAYEQYF.

This chain links TRBV19 with TRBJ2-7; 9 bases match TRBD1. This CDR3 contains 16 residues. V trimming: 3 bases; J trimming: 1 base; junction bases outside the gene matches: 7. Per the germline V gene, CDR1 is LNHDA and CDR2 is SQIVND (reference sequence). The CDR3: CASSIMGTGRSYEQYF. The CDR3 region has the DNA TGTGCCAGTAGTATCATGGGGACAGGGAGATCCTACGAGCAGTACTTC.

The V and J genes are TRBV5-1 and TRBJ1-2, with D perhaps matching TRBD1 (6 bases). This CDR3 is built from 15 residues. V lost 0 bases to trimming and J lost 0 bases, with 9 bases between them. CDR1 is SGHRS and CDR2 is YFSETQ in the germline V gene. CDR3 in amino acids: CASSLAQGSNYGYTF. The CDR3 DNA sequence: TGCGCCAGCAGCTTGGCACAGGGTTCTAACTATGGCTACACCTTC.

V and J are TRBV5-1 and TRBJ2-1; TRBD2 matches at 12 bases. Trimming removed 4 bases from V and 1 base from J; junction bases left unmatched: 6. CDR1 SGHRS and CDR2 YFSETQ come from the germline V gene. This CDR3 contains 17 residues. This chain's CDR3 is CASSLAGGPLSYNEQFF. The CDR3 coding sequence is TGCGCCAGCAGCCTAGCGGGAGGGCCGTTATCCTACAATGAGCAGTTCTTC. Full variable domain (remainder filled in from reference TRBV5-1 and TRBJ2-1): KAGVTQTPRYLIKTRGQQVTLSCSPISGHRSVSWYQQTPGQGLQFLFEYFSETQRNKGNFPGRFSGRQFSNSRSEMNVSTLELGDSALYLCASSLAGGPLSYNEQFFGPGTRLTVL.

This CDR3 is CAWSALGANVLTF. CDR3 sequence (DNA): TGTGCCTGGAGTGCACTTGGGGCCAACGTCCTGACTTTC. The V call is TRBV30, the J call TRBJ2-6; no clear D. Germline CDR1 GTSNPN, CDR2 SVGIG (reference sequence). This CDR3 region has 13 residues. V was cut by 1 base and J by 3 bases, with 4 bases left in between.

The CDR3, as DNA: TGTGCCAGCAGCTTAGGACAGGGGGCATCCACAGATACGCAGTATTTT. It yields the protein CASSLGQGASTDTQYF. The chain carries TRBV7-8 and TRBJ2-3, with 10 nucleotides matching TRBD1. V trimming: 1 base; J trimming: 2 bases; junction bases outside the gene matches: 3. The CDR3 is 16 amino acids. Per the germline V gene, CDR1 is SGHVS and CDR2 is FQNEAQ.

This chain uses TRBV6-5 with TRBJ2-1; a weak D match, TRBD2 (6 bases). V lost 7 bases to trimming and J lost 9 bases, with 19 bases between them. The CDR3 totals 14 residues. Per the germline V gene, CDR1 is MNHEY and CDR2 is SVGAGI. The CDR3: CASTSWDSYPEQFF. CDR3 DNA sequence: TGTGCCAGCACCAGCTGGGACTCCTATCCTGAGCAGTTCTTC.

This rearrangement joins TRBV6-5 to TRBJ1-2, with 8 bases fitting TRBD1. The CDR3 is 14 amino acids. Germline-derived CDR1 and CDR2 are MNHEY and SVGAGI. V lost 4 bases and J lost 5; bases outside the gene matches: 6. This chain's CDR3 is CASSFDRGGYGYTF. Here the CDR3 DNA reads TGTGCCAGCAGTTTCGACAGGGGAGGTTATGGCTACACCTTC.

The gene calls are TRBV12-3 or TRBV12-4 and TRBJ2-2; unclear D gene. Trimming removed 3 bases at V and 5 bases at J, with 7 bases between. The CDR3 runs 13 residues. The CDR3 is CASSFVQTGELFF. The DNA of the CDR3 is TGTGCCAGCAGTTTTGTGCAGACCGGGGAGCTGTTTTTT.

This clone was detected only once. CDR3 DNA: TGTGCCAGCAGCTTAACGGGACAGCCAAACACTGAAGCTTTCTTT. It encodes CASSLTGQPNTEAFF. V gene TRBV11-2 combines with J gene TRBJ1-1; 7 nucleotides line up with TRBD1. Trimming took 2 bases from V and 2 from J; bases not matched to a gene: 5. The germline CDR1 and CDR2 sequences are SGHAT and FQNNGV. This CDR3 is built from 15 residues. Drawing the rest from reference TRBV11-2 and TRBJ1-1, the complete variable domain is EAGVAQSPRYKIIEKRQSVAFWCNPISGHATLYWYQQILGQGPKLLIQFQNNGVVDDSQLPKDRFSAERLKGVDSTLKIQPAKLEDSAVYLCASSLTGQPNTEAFFGQGTRLTVV.